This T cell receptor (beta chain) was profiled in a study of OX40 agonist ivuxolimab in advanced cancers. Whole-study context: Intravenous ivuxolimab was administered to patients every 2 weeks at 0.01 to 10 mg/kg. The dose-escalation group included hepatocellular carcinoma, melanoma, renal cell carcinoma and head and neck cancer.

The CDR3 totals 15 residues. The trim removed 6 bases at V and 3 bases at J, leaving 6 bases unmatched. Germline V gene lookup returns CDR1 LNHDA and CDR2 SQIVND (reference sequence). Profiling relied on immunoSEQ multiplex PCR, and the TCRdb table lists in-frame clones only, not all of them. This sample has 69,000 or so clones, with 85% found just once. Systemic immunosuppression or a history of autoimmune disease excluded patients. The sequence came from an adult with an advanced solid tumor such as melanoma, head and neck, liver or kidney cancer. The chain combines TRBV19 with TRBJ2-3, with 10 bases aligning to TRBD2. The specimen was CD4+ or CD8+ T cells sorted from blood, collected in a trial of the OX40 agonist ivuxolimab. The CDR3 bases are TGTGCCAGTAGCCCTAGCGGGAGTGGAACAGATACGCAGTATTTT. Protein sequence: CASSPSGSGTDTQYF.